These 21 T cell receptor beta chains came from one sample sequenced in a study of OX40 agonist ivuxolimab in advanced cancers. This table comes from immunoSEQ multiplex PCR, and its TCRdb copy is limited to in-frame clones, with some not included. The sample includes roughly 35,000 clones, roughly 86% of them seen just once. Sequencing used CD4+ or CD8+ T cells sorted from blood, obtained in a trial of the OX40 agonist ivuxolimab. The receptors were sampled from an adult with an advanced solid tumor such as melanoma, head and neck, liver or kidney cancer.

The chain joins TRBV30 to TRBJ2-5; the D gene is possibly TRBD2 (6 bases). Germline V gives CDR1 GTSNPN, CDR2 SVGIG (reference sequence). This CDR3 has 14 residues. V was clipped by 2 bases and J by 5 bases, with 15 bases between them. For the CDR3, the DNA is TGTGCCTGGAGTCTCTCGGGGGTGATCGAGACCCAGTACTTC. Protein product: CAWSLSGVIETQYF.

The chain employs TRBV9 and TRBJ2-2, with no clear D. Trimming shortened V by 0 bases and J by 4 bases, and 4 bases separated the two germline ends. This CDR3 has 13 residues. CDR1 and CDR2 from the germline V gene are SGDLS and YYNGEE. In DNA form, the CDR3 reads TGTGCCAGCAGCGTAGCAGGCACCGGGGAGCTGTTTTTT. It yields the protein CASSVAGTGELFF. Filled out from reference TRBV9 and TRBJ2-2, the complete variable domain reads DSGVTQTPKHLITATGQRVTLRCSPRSGDLSVYWYQQSLDQGLQFLIQYYNGEERAKGNILERFSAQQFPDLHSELNLSSLELGDSALYFCASSVAGTGELFFGEGSRLTVL.

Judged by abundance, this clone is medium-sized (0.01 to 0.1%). CDR3 in DNA: TGTGCCAGCAGCCCATCCCAGAAAGGTTCCCCCTACGAGCAGTACTTC. This translates into CASSPSQKGSPYEQYF. The chain carries TRBV9 and TRBJ2-7; no firm D call. This CDR3 spans 16 amino acids. CDR1 and CDR2 (germline): SGDLS, YYNGEE. V lost 4 bases to trimming and J lost 2 bases, with 19 bases between them.

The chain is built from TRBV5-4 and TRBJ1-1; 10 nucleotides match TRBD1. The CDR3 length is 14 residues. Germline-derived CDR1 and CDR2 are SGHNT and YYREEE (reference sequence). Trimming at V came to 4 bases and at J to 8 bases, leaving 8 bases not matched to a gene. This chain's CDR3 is CASSADRGRREAFF. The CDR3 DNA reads TGTGCCAGCAGCGCTGACAGGGGGCGGAGAGAAGCTTTCTTT.

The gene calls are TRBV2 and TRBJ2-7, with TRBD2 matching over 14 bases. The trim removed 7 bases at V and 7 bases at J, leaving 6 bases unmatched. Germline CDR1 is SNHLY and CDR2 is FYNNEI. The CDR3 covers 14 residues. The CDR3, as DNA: TGTGCCAGCACCGGGACTAGCGGGGGAAAAGAGCAGTACTTC. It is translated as CASTGTSGGKEQYF.

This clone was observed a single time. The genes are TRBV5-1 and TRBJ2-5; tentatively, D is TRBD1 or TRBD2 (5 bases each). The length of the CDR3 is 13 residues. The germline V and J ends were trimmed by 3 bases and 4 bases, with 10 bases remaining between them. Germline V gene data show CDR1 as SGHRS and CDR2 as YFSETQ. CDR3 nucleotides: TGCGCCAGCAGCTGGGGGTCAGGAGAGACCCAGTACTTC. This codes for CASSWGSGETQYF.

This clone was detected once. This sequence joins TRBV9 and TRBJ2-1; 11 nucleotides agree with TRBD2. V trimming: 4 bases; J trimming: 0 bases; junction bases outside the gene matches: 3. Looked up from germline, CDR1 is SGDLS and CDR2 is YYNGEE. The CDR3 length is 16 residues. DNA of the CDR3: TGTGCCAGCAGCTCGACTAGCGGGGTCTCCTACAATGAGCAGTTCTTC. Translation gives CASSSTSGVSYNEQFF.

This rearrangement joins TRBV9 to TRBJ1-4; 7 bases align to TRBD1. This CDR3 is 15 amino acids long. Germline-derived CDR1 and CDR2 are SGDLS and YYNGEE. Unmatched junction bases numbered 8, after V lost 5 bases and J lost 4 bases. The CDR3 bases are TGTGCCAGCAGTGCAGGGACAGTTAGTAATGAAAAACTGTTTTTT. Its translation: CASSAGTVSNEKLFF.

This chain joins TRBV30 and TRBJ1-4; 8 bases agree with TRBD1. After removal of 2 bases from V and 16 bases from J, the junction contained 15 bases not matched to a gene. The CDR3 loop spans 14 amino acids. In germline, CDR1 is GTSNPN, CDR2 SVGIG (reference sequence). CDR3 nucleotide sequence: TGTGCCTGGAGTCTTAAACAGGGGGTACCTCATACGTTTTTT. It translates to CAWSLKQGVPHTFF.

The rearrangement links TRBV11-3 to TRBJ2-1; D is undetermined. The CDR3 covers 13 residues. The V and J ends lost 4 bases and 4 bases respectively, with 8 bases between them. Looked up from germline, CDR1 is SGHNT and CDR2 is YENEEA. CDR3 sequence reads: CASSSGGYNEQFF. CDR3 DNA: TGTGCCAGCAGCTCGGGCGGATACAATGAGCAGTTCTTC.

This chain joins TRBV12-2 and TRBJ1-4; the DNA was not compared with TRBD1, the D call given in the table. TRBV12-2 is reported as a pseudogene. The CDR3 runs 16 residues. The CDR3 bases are TGTGCAAGTCGCTTGACCAGACAGGGCGGTAATGAAAAACTGTTTTTT. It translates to CASRLTRQGGNEKLFF.

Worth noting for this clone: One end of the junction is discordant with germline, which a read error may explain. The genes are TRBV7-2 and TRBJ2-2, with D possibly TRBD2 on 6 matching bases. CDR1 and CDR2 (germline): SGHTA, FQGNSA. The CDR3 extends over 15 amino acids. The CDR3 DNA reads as TGCGCCAGCAGCCAAGATGTCGGGGGCACCGGGGAGCTGTTTTTT. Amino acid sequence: CASSQDVGGTGELFF. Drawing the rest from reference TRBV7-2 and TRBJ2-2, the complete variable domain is GAGVSQSPSNKVTEKGKDVELRCDPISGHTALYWYRQSLGQGLEFLIYFQGNSAPDKSGLPSDRFSAERTGGSVSTLTIQRTQQEDSAVYLCASSQDVGGTGELFFGEGSRLTVL.

The CDR3 loop is CASSSGTGGRGLYGYTF. The DNA of the CDR3 is TGTGCCAGCTCGTCCGGGACAGGGGGCCGTGGGCTCTATGGCTACACCTTC. The chain recombines TRBV19 with TRBJ1-2; 12 nucleotides agree with TRBD1. The germline V gene has CDR1 LNHDA and CDR2 SQIVND (reference sequence). V dropped 9 bases and J dropped 4; count of bases not matched to a gene: 15. The CDR3 has 17 residues.

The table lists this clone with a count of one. The CDR3, as DNA: TGTGCCAGCTCACCTGCTAGCTGGGATGGCGAGCAGTACTTC. It is translated as CASSPASWDGEQYF. This rearrangement joins TRBV18 to TRBJ2-7; D is possibly TRBD2 (5 bases). V dropped 3 bases and J dropped 6 bases, with 15 bases sitting between them. The CDR3 consists of 14 residues. Looked up from germline, CDR1 is KGHSH and CDR2 is LQKENI.

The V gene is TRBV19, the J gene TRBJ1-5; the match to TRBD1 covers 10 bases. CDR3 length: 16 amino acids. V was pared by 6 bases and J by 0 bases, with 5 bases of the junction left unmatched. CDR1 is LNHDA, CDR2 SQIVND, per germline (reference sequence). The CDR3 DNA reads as TGTGCCAGTAGCGACAGGGGGCTAAATAGCAATCAGCCCCAGCATTTT. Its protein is CASSDRGLNSNQPQHF.

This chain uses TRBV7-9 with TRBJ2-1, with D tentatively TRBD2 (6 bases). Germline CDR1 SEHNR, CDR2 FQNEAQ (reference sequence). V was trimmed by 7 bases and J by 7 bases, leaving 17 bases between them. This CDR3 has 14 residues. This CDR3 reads CASTNEGTLNEQFF. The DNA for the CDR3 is TGTGCCAGCACCAACGAAGGGACTTTGAATGAGCAGTTCTTC. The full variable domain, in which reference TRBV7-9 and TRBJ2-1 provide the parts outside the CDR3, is DTGVSQNPRHKITKRGQNVTFRCDPISEHNRLYWYRQTLGQGPEFLTYFQNEAQLEKSRLLSDRFSAERPKGSFSTLEIQRTEQGDSAMYLCASTNEGTLNEQFFGPGTRLTVL.

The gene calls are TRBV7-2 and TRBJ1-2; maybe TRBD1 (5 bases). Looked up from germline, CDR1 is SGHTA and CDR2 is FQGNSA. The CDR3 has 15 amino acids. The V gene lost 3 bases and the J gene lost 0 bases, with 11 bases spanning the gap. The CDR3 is CASSFGTPANYGYTF. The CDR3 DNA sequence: TGTGCCAGCAGCTTCGGGACTCCAGCTAACTATGGCTACACCTTC. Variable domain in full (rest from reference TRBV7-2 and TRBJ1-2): GAGVSQSPSNKVTEKGKDVELRCDPISGHTALYWYRQSLGQGLEFLIYFQGNSAPDKSGLPSDRFSAERTGGSVSTLTIQRTQQEDSAVYLCASSFGTPANYGYTFGSGTRLTVV.

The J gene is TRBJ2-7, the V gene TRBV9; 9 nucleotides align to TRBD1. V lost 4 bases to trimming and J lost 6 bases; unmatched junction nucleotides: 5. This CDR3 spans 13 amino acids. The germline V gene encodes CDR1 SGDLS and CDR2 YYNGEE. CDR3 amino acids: CASSTRDRAEQYF. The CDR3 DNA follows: TGTGCCAGCAGCACCCGGGACAGGGCCGAGCAGTACTTC.

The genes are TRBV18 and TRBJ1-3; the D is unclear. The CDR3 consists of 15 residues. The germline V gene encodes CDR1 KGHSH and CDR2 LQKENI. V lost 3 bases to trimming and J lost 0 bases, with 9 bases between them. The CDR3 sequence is CASSPGRVSGNTIYF. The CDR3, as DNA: TGTGCCAGCTCACCCGGACGGGTCTCTGGAAACACCATATATTTT.

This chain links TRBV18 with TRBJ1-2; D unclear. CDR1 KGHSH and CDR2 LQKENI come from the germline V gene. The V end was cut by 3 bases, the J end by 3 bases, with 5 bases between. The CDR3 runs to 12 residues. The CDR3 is CASSPNDYGYTF. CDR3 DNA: TGTGCCAGCTCACCGAATGACTATGGCTACACCTTC.

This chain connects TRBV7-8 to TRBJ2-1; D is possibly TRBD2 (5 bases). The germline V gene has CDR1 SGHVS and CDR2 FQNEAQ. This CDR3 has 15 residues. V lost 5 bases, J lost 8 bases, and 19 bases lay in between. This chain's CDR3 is CASSPGVAIWDEQFF. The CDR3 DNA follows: TGTGCCAGCAGCCCTGGGGTAGCGATATGGGATGAGCAGTTCTTC.